A selection of T cell receptor beta chains follows, all from one sample in a study of shared clonotypes between healthy human individuals. This table comes from immunoSEQ multiplex PCR, and its TCRdb copy is limited to in-frame clones, with some not included. The table has some 1.5 million clones, over 95% seen once. The sequenced sample was naive CD4+ T cells sorted from blood. These receptors all stem from a man aged 30 to 39 in good health. Each CDR3 is given with its conserved first and last residue. The D gene is left open where the match is weak. Some rows mark clone size as missing; the rest say once, few, many or name a class of expanded clone.

CDR3 DNA	CDR3 protein	V gene	J gene	D gene	clone size
TGTGCCAGCAGCTCCTTAGCGGAGCAGTTCTTC	CASSSLAEQFF	TRBV7-8	TRBJ2-1	-	-
TGTGCCAGCAGCTTTAGTAGGGGGTCATCTGGAAACACCATATATTTT	CASSFSRGSSGNTIYF	TRBV5-4	TRBJ1-3	-	-
TGTGCCAGTAGTATATTAGGTGGGAAAAGCAATCAGCCCCAGCATTTT	CASSILGGKSNQPQHF	TRBV19	TRBJ1-5	-	-
TGTGCCAGCAGCTTCCCGGGACTAGCTTACAATGAGCAGTTCTTC	CASSFPGLAYNEQFF	TRBV7-2	TRBJ2-1	TRBD2	-
TGTGCCAGCAGCTTAGAAAGAGCCCCCCGGACTAGCGGGAGGTCCAACGAGCAGTACTTC	CASSLERAPRTSGRSNEQYF	TRBV7-6	TRBJ2-7	TRBD2	-
TGTGCCAGCAGTCCCTGGGGACTAGCGGGACTAAATGAGCAGTTCTTC	CASSPWGLAGLNEQFF	TRBV6-6	TRBJ2-1	TRBD2	-
TGTGCCAGCAGTGATCGGGGGTTGTTAAGCAATCAGCCCCAGCATTTT	CASSDRGLLSNQPQHF	TRBV6-1	TRBJ1-5	-	-
TGTGCCAGCAGTTTCTGGACAGGGGAACTAGGGATTAATCAGCCCCAGCATTTT	CASSFWTGELGINQPQHF	TRBV28	TRBJ1-5	TRBD1	-
TGTGCCAGCAGTGGGGTCGAGACCCAGTACTTC	CASSGVETQYF	TRBV2	TRBJ2-5	-	-
TGTGCCAGCAGTGAACTGCCGGGACAGGGATCCTACGAGCAGTACTTC	CASSELPGQGSYEQYF	TRBV2	TRBJ2-7	TRBD1	once
TGTGCCAGCAGTCAAACAGCCTACAGCTCCTACAATGAGCAGTTCTTC	CASSQTAYSSYNEQFF	TRBV25-1	TRBJ2-1	-	-
TGTGCCAGTATGACTAGCGGGACCTCCTACGAGCAGTACTTC	CASMTSGTSYEQYF	TRBV28	TRBJ2-7	TRBD2	-
TGCGCCAGCAGCTTGGGTTACGGGACGAGCTATGGCTACACCTTC	CASSLGYGTSYGYTF	TRBV5-1	TRBJ1-2	-	-
TGTGCCACCGACAGGGGTAACTATGGCTACACCTTC	CATDRGNYGYTF	TRBV5-5	TRBJ1-2	TRBD1	-
TGCAGCGTTACGGGACGGCTCTCCTACGAGCAGTACTTC	CSVTGRLSYEQYF	TRBV29-1	TRBJ2-7	-	-
TGTGCCAGCAGTGCCCGGATTAGCACAGATACGCAGTATTTT	CASSARISTDTQYF	TRBV6-5	TRBJ2-3	-	-
TGTGCCAGCAGTTACCCCTATGGCTACACCTTC	CASSYPYGYTF	TRBV6-6	TRBJ1-2	-	-
TGTGCCAGCAGTGAGGGCGGCCTACTACGTCAAGGAGCTAGCTCCTACAATGAGCAGTTCTTC	CASSEGGLLRQGASSYNEQFF	TRBV2	TRBJ2-1	-	-
TGTGCCAGCAGCCTCAGGGGAACCTACGAGCAGTACTTC	CASSLRGTYEQYF	TRBV5-4	TRBJ2-7	-	-
TGTGCCAGCAGCTTGAACACGGGGCGCACAGATACGCAGTATTTT	CASSLNTGRTDTQYF	TRBV5-4	TRBJ2-3	-	-
TGTGCCAGCAGTTTAACTAGCTCCGACACCGGGGAGCTGTTTTTT	CASSLTSSDTGELFF	TRBV27	TRBJ2-2	-	-
TGTGCCAGCAGCTCCGGACTGCGCACAGATACGCAGTATTTT	CASSSGLRTDTQYF	TRBV11-2	TRBJ2-3	-	-
TGTGCCAGCAGCTACAGGGGGGGATTGATGAACACTGAAGCTTTCTTT	CASSYRGGLMNTEAFF	TRBV27	TRBJ1-1	TRBD1	-
TGTGCCAGCAGTTACCTCCTCCCGGGACAGTCCTACGAGCAGTACTTC	CASSYLLPGQSYEQYF	TRBV6-5	TRBJ2-7	TRBD1	-
TGCGCCAGCAGCAGAGACAGGGGGCAGGGAAACACCATATATTTT	CASSRDRGQGNTIYF	TRBV5-1	TRBJ1-3	TRBD1	-
TGTGCCAGCAGCGTAGGCGGGAGGGCCTACGAGCAGTACTTC	CASSVGGRAYEQYF	TRBV9	TRBJ2-7	TRBD2	few
TGTGCCAGCAGCTTAGGCCACCCCCCCCACGAGCAGTACTTC	CASSLGHPPHEQYF	TRBV13	TRBJ2-7	-	-
TGTGCCAGCAGTCTGGGACAGGGATCTCAGCCCCAGCATTTT	CASSLGQGSQPQHF	TRBV28	TRBJ1-5	TRBD1	-
TGTGCCAGCAGCGTAGGAGCCGGACAGGGGTCTCAAGAGACCCAGTACTTC	CASSVGAGQGSQETQYF	TRBV9	TRBJ2-5	TRBD1	-
TGTGCCAGCAGTTACTCGTCAGGGGTTGTCTACGAGCAGTACTTC	CASSYSSGVVYEQYF	TRBV6-5	TRBJ2-7	-	-
TGTGCCAGCAGCTTAGGCACCGGGGGCTTGGCACCCCTCCACTTT	CASSLGTGGLAPLHF	TRBV7-9	TRBJ1-6	-	-
TGTGCCAACGGACCCGGGACAGGGGGCTACTATGGCTACACCTTC	CANGPGTGGYYGYTF	TRBV6-1	TRBJ1-2	TRBD1	-
TGCGCCAGCAGCTTGTTTGGGGGCGGTGAAAAACTGTTTTTT	CASSLFGGGEKLFF	TRBV5-1	TRBJ1-4	-	-
TGTGCCAGCAGTTACGGGGTAGAGCAGTACTTC	CASSYGVEQYF	TRBV6-6	TRBJ2-7	-	-
TGCGCCAGCAGCCAAGATTGGGACAGGATAAGCTCCTACGAGCAGTACTTC	CASSQDWDRISSYEQYF	TRBV4-3	TRBJ2-7	TRBD1	-
TGTGCCAGCAGCTTAGGGGACAGACCATATGGCTACACCTTC	CASSLGDRPYGYTF	TRBV7-2	TRBJ1-2	TRBD1	few
TGTGCCAGCAGTTTTTCTTACAGGGACCCGAACACTGAAGCTTTCTTT	CASSFSYRDPNTEAFF	TRBV28	TRBJ1-1	-	-
TGCGCCAGCAGCATAGGACAGGGATTGGGGGCCAACGTCCTGACTTTC	CASSIGQGLGANVLTF	TRBV5-1	TRBJ2-6	TRBD1	-
TGTGCCAGCAGCTTAGTGGTCGGTTGGGGAACTGAAGCTTTCTTT	CASSLVVGWGTEAFF	TRBV11-2	TRBJ1-1	-	once
TGTGCCAGCAGTTACTCGACCGGGGTAGGGTACAATGAGCAGTTCTTC	CASSYSTGVGYNEQFF	TRBV6-5	TRBJ2-1	-	-
TGTGCCAGCAGTCATGGGCGGGATCAGCCCCAGCATTTT	CASSHGRDQPQHF	TRBV6-1	TRBJ1-5	-	-
TGCGCCAGCAGCTTGTGGCGGGAGGCCACAGATACGCAGTATTTT	CASSLWREATDTQYF	TRBV5-1	TRBJ2-3	TRBD2	-
TGCGCCAGCAGCTTGAGACAGGGGGACTACAATGAGCAGTTCTTC	CASSLRQGDYNEQFF	TRBV5-1	TRBJ2-1	TRBD1	-
TGTGCCAGCAGCTTGGGGACTAGCGGGAGTGTAGGGCAGTATTTT	CASSLGTSGSVGQYF	TRBV7-3	TRBJ2-3	TRBD2	-
TGTGCCAGCAGCACCAAATCCCCTCGTGAAGGTTCCTACGAGCAGTACTTC	CASSTKSPREGSYEQYF	TRBV11-2	TRBJ2-7	-	-
TGTGCCAGCAGGTCAGCGGGATTATCGTACGAGCAGTACTTC	CASRSAGLSYEQYF	TRBV6-6	TRBJ2-7	TRBD2	-
TGCAGCGTCTTCGACAGGAGCTCCTACAATGAGCAGTTCTTC	CSVFDRSSYNEQFF	TRBV29-1	TRBJ2-1	-	-
TGTGCCAGTACCCAGGGGAACACTGAAGCTTTCTTT	CASTQGNTEAFF	TRBV19	TRBJ1-1	-	once
TGCGCCAGCAGGCCCGAGGGAGTTGAGCAGTTCTTC	CASRPEGVEQFF	TRBV5-1	TRBJ2-1	-	-
TGTGCCAGTAGTATGGGTTCCGGCAGTACCTACGAGCAGTACTTC	CASSMGSGSTYEQYF	TRBV19	TRBJ2-7	-	-
TGTGCCAGCAGCAGGGAGGTCGGCTACGAGCAGTACTTC	CASSREVGYEQYF	TRBV6-4	TRBJ2-7	-	-
TGCGCCAGCGCGACAGGGGTCGGCGAGCAGTACTTC	CASATGVGEQYF	TRBV23-1	TRBJ2-7	TRBD1	-
TGTGCCAGTAGTCCGGACCGGGACAGGGCACATTACGAGCAGTACTTC	CASSPDRDRAHYEQYF	TRBV19	TRBJ2-7	TRBD1	-
TGTGCCAGCTCACCCAGCAGCGGGGCCGTTTGGGAGCAGTTCTTC	CASSPSSGAVWEQFF	TRBV18	TRBJ2-1	TRBD2	-
TGCGCCAGCAGTCAATGGACCCGGACTAGCGGACACCCACGGGGGTACAATGAGCAGTTCTTC	CASSQWTRTSGHPRGYNEQFF	TRBV23-1	TRBJ2-1	TRBD2	-
TGTGCCATCAGAGAAGCGGGAGCCCAAGAGACCCAGTACTTC	CAIREAGAQETQYF	TRBV10-3	TRBJ2-5	TRBD2	once